This record covers a single T cell receptor (beta chain). Its target is not known. The data were taken from a study of T cell repertoires in cytomegalovirus infection. Overall study: Selection of CMV epitopes for the study included recently identified HLA-C-restricted and well-studied HLA-B-restricted ones. Shared public TCR beta signatures pointed to both CMV infection and a matching HLA type. The study, taken as a whole, reports: Predominance within the ex vivo response was attributable to HLA-C-restricted CMV-specific TCR beta clonotypes.

One entry per CDR3 protein results from TCRdb running MiXCR on the reads. The repertoire holds about 310,000 distinct CDR3 sequences, 20% to 25% seen once, with roughly 13% in the top ten. Trimming stripped 0 bases from V and 5 bases from J, with 16 bases between. Germline V CDR1 and CDR2: LGHNA, YSLEER. This CDR3 comprises 16 residues. This chain uses TRBV4-3 with TRBJ1-2, with D perhaps TRBD1 (5 bases). Sequenced material: cultured PBMCs, taken from culture after CMV antigen stimulation. This clonotype was sampled from a human donor in good health (CMV status not recorded). Some clones in this sample may be carry-over from other donors' samples. The CDR3 DNA is TGCGCCAGCAGCCAAGATCGGGCAGGGTTGTTGTATGGCTACACCTTC. Encoded protein: CASSQDRAGLLYGYTF.